This T cell receptor (beta chain) was recorded in a study of blood T cell repertoires in COVID-19 (dated by TCRdb to 2018 to 2020). With respect to the entire study: Samples from collaborators originated in the United States, Italy and Spain and spanned both the acute and convalescent phases of COVID-19. Deeply sampled blood TCRbeta repertoires from subjects exposed to, actively infected with, or recovered from COVID-19 were included in the dataset. The repertoires were released in a freely available public database meant as a resource for research on the immune response to SARS-CoV-2. Where available, HLA class I and class II types were taken from metadata supplied by the sample provider and were not determined by assay-based typing. The samples were drawn from the first 160 participants of the ongoing ImmuneRACE study and from roughly 1,300 subjects provided by 6 global collaborators. Nearly every sample came with metadata listing a de-identified subject ID, COVID-19 status, age in years and sex. The prospective study material was composed of cDNA or gDNA derived from T cells, B-cell-depleted T cells, or PBMCs. Results the study describes overall, beyond this receptor: The amount of clinical and demographic metadata varied by source and participant and was provided uncurated.

The germline V gene (reference sequence) specifies LNHDA as CDR1 and SQIVND as CDR2. The CDR3 runs 15 amino acids, cysteine and phenylalanine included. Only CDR3 DNA remains: 45 bases, in frame from the first base. The collaborating institutions used their own protocols to collect whole blood in K2EDTA tubes. Collaborator samples were shipped for TCRbeta analysis as frozen whole blood, isolated PBMCs, or DNA extracted from either sample type. The immunoSEQ Assay, a bias-controlled multiplex PCR, was used to amplify TCRbeta CDR3 regions from genomic DNA. Per the authors' processing: Nucleated cell counts per sample were estimated from amplification of reference gene primers within the assay. To quantify the absolute abundance of each unique TCRbeta CDR3 rearrangement, sequence reads were collapsed and filtered. For each sample, productive Simpson clonality was calculated by taking the square root of Simpson's diversity index across productive rearrangements. TCRdb provides this immuneACCESS table in a form limited to in-frame rearrangements. Some clones are lacking; in checked studies, under half of them reflect an unresolved V gene, and why the rest are absent is not known. V, J and clone size are those of that table, while D and trimming were read from the DNA. The sample profile shows some 370,000 clones; roughly 90% of them were found once. The ten largest clones add up to 6.5% to 8% of the sample.

To note about this clone: Its target antigen remains unknown. At one of its ends the junction is not consistent with the germline gene, which may arise from a read error.

The clonotype was recovered from a man between 18 and 35 years old with active or convalescent COVID-19. The sequencing input was peripheral blood. The sequence links TRBV19 to TRBJ2-6; D gene: possibly TRBD2, on 6 matching bases. The DNA reads TGTGCCAGTAGTACCGGGAGCTCTGGGGCCAACGTGCTGACTTTC. Translation gives CASSTGSSGANVLTF.